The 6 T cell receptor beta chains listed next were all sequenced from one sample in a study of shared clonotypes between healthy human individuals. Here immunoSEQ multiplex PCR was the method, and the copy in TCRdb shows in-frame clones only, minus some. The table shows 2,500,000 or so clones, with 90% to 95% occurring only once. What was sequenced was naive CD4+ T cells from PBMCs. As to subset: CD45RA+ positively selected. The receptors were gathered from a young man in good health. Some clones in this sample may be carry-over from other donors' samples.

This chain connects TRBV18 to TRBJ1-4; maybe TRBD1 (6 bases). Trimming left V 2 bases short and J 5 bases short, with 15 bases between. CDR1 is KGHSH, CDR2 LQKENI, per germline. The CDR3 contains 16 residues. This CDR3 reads CASSPGTPGRNEKLFF. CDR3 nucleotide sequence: TGTGCCAGCTCACCAGGGACACCCGGTCGAAATGAAAAACTGTTTTTT.

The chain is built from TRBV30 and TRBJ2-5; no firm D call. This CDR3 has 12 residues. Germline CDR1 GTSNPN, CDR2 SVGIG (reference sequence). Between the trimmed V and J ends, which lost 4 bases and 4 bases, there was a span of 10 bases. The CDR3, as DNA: TGTGCCTGGATAGGGCGAGCAGAGACCCAGTACTTC. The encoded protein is CAWIGRAETQYF. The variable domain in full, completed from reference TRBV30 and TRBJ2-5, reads SQTIHQWPATLVQPVGSPLSLECTVEGTSNPNLYWYRQAAGRGLQLLFYSVGIGQISSEVPQNLSASRPQDRQFILSSKKLLLSDSGFYLCAWIGRAETQYFGPGTRLLVL.

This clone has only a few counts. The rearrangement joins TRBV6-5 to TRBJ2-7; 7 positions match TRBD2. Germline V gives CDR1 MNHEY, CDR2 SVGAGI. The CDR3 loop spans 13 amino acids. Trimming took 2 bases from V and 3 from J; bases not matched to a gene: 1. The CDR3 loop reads CASSYASGYEQYF. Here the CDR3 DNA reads TGTGCCAGCAGTTACGCTAGCGGCTACGAGCAGTACTTC.

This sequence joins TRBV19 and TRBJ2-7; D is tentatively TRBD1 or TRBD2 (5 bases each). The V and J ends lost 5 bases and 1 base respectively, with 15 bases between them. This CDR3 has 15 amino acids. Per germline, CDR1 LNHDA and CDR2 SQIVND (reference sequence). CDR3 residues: CASSYSRDPSYEQYF. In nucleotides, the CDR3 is TGTGCCAGTAGTTACTCAAGGGACCCATCCTACGAGCAGTACTTC.

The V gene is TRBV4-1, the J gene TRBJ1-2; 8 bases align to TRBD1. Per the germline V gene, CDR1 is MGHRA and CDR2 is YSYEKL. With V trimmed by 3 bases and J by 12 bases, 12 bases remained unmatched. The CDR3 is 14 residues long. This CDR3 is CASSHNNRGGADTF. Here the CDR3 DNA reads TGCGCCAGCAGCCATAATAACAGGGGGGGTGCCGACACCTTC.

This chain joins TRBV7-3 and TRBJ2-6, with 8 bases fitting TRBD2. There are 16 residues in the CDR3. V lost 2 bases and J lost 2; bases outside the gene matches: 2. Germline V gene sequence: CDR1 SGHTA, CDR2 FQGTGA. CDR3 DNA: TGTGCCAGCAGCTTAGTGGGACTAGCTGGGGCCAACGTCCTGACTTTC. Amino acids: CASSLVGLAGANVLTF.